A selection of T cell receptor beta chains follows, all from one sample in a study of vaccination and CD4 T cells after COVID-19. Using its own MiXCR run on the PCR reads, TCRdb lists one record per CDR3 protein. The sample shows roughly 15,000 distinct CDR3 sequences, 45% to 65% of them seen only once. No cognate antigen is known for these TCRs. Sequencing was performed on CD4+ T cells from blood, cultured in vitro. These receptors all come from a human donor who had recovered from COVID-19. The CDR3 runs from the conserved cysteine through the conserved F or W. The D gene is left open where the match is weak. Some rows mark clone size as missing; the rest say once, few, many or name a class of expanded clone.

J gene,D gene,V gene,clone size,CDR3 DNA,CDR3 protein
TRBJ1-4,TRBD1,TRBV24-1,-,TGTGCCACCAGTGATTCGAGGACAGGGTGGGGCGAAAAACTGTTTTTT,CATSDSRTGWGEKLFF
TRBJ1-3,-,TRBV20-1,-,TGCAGTGCTATCCGACCCCGGGACCCCAGAAACACCATATATTTT,CSAIRPRDPRNTIYF
TRBJ2-7,TRBD1,TRBV9,-,TGTGCCAGCAGCCACCCCTCCGGAGGACAGGGGGCTTTTAAAGCCTACGAGCAGTACTTC,CASSHPSGGQGAFKAYEQYF
TRBJ2-1,-,TRBV15,-,TGTGCCACCAGCAGAGCGTTTGACCATGAGCAGTTCTTC,CATSRAFDHEQFF
TRBJ2-5,TRBD2,TRBV11-3,-,TGTGCCAGCAGCTTAGCCGGGACTAGCGGGACAAGGGAGACCCAGTACTTC,CASSLAGTSGTRETQYF
TRBJ1-5,-,TRBV30,-,TGTGCCTGGAGTGAGGTTGGGTGGCAGCCCCAGCATTTT,CAWSEVGWQPQHF
TRBJ2-7,TRBD1,TRBV11-3,-,TGTGCCAGCAGTCTACAGGGGGTCCACGAGCAGTACTTC,CASSLQGVHEQYF
TRBJ1-5,-,TRBV4-2,-,TGTGCCAGCAGCCAAGGGACACGGGAAAATCAGCCCCAGCATTTT,CASSQGTRENQPQHF
TRBJ1-2,-,TRBV2,-,TGTGCCAGCTGGCGGGTTGCTAACTATGGCTACACCTTC,CASWRVANYGYTF
TRBJ2-7,-,TRBV12-3/TRBV12-4,-,TGTGCCAGCAGTCTCGACCAATCCTCCGAGCAGTACTTC,CASSLDQSSEQYF
TRBJ1-2,TRBD1,TRBV6-1,few,TGTGCCAGCAGGACGGACAGGGTGACCTATGGCTACACCTTC,CASRTDRVTYGYTF
TRBJ2-3,TRBD2,TRBV2,-,TGTGCCACCGGACTAGCGGGAGTCACAGATACGCAGTATTTT,CATGLAGVTDTQYF
TRBJ2-1,-,TRBV20-1,-,TGCAGTGCTAGGACCCCGAGCTCCTACAATGAGCAGTTCTTC,CSARTPSSYNEQFF
TRBJ1-1,-,TRBV20-1,-,TGCAGTGCTGGGGGACCGGGACGCAAAATGAACACTGAAGCTTTCTTT,CSAGGPGRKMNTEAFF
TRBJ1-5,-,TRBV7-9,-,TGTGCCAGCAGCTTGGATGGGGTAAGGAAGCCCCAGCATTTT,CASSLDGVRKPQHF
TRBJ2-5,TRBD2,TRBV12-3/TRBV12-4,once,TGTGCCAGCAGTGGACTAGCGGGGGGCGGAGAGACCCAGTACTTC,CASSGLAGGGETQYF
TRBJ1-1,-,TRBV5-1,medium-sized,TGCGCCAGCAGCGGGGGTCGGGGGCTTGATACTGAAGCTTTCTTT,CASSGGRGLDTEAFF
TRBJ2-5,-,TRBV10-3,-,TGTGCAGGCAGTTCCCCTGGGGAGACCCAGTACTTC,CAGSSPGETQYF
TRBJ1-5,TRBD1,TRBV2,once,TGTGCCAGTACGAAGACGGACAGGGGCAATCAGCCCCAGCATTTT,CASTKTDRGNQPQHF
TRBJ1-2,TRBD1,TRBV7-9,few,TGTGCCAGCAGCTTAAGGGGGCGAGGCTATGGCTACACCTTC,CASSLRGRGYGYTF
TRBJ2-3,-,TRBV10-1,once,TGCGCCAGCAGTGAGTCGCTTTTGGGAGAAGGCACAGATACGCAGTATTTT,CASSESLLGEGTDTQYF
TRBJ1-2,-,TRBV15,-,TGTGCCGCCAGCAGAGGAGGGGCTGGGTATGGCTACACCTTC,CAASRGGAGYGYTF
TRBJ1-2,-,TRBV7-9,-,TGTGCCAGCAGCCCCCGAGGGGGGGACTATGGCTACACCTTC,CASSPRGGDYGYTF
TRBJ2-1,TRBD1,TRBV6-1,-,TGTGCCAGCAGGGCCGGGACAGGGTTTGGTGGGTTCTTC,CASRAGTGFGGFF
TRBJ2-5,-,TRBV27,-,TGTGCCAGCAGCCCGGGACCTCAGTGGGAGACCCAGTACTTC,CASSPGPQWETQYF
TRBJ1-1,-,TRBV7-9,-,TGTGCCAGCAGCTTCGACCCGAACACTGAAGCTTTCTTT,CASSFDPNTEAFF
TRBJ1-3,-,TRBV6-1,once,TGTGCCAGCAGCAGGGTTCAAGGAAACACCATATATTTT,CASSRVQGNTIYF
TRBJ2-1,-,TRBV20-1,-,TGCAGTGCTAGAGCCGGTTATAATGAGCAGTTCTTC,CSARAGYNEQFF
TRBJ2-7,-,TRBV7-2,-,TGTGCCAGCAGCTTAAGGTCCTGGGGGCCATTCAACGAGCAGTACTTC,CASSLRSWGPFNEQYF
TRBJ1-4,-,TRBV11-1,-,TGTGCCAGCAGCCTCGGGGGGGCCGGTAATGAAGAACTGTTTTTT,CASSLGGAGNEELFF
TRBJ2-2,-,TRBV20-1,-,TGCAGTGCTAGAGATCCCCGATCGACAGCGAACACCGGGGAGCTGTTTTTT,CSARDPRSTANTGELFF
TRBJ1-1,-,TRBV10-3,few,TGTGCCATCAGCGCAGGGTGGACGACTGAAGCTTTCTTT,CAISAGWTTEAFF
TRBJ2-3,TRBD1,TRBV20-1,-,TGCAGTGCTGGACAGGCGGCAGATACGCAGTATTTT,CSAGQAADTQYF
TRBJ1-2,TRBD1,TRBV5-1,-,TGCGCCAGCAGCTTAACTGGACAGGGAGACTATGGCTACACCTTC,CASSLTGQGDYGYTF
TRBJ2-5,TRBD1,TRBV20-1,-,TGCAGTGCTAGAGATCCGGACAGGGGAAAAGAGACCCAGTACTTC,CSARDPDRGKETQYF
TRBJ2-3,TRBD2,TRBV20-1,-,TGCAGTGCTGTGACTAGCGGGTTTACGTCTAGCACAGATACGCAGTATTTT,CSAVTSGFTSSTDTQYF
TRBJ2-7,TRBD2,TRBV6-5,-,TGTGCCAGCAGTTACCATAGCGGGCGAACCTACGAGCAGTACTTC,CASSYHSGRTYEQYF
TRBJ2-3,-,TRBV6-1,few,TGTGCCAGCAGCCTACTAGATATCACAGATACGCAGTATTTT,CASSLLDITDTQYF
TRBJ1-5,-,TRBV6-2/TRBV6-3,-,TGTGCCAGCAGTTACGAGGGCGAGGTCAATCAGCCCCAGCATTTT,CASSYEGEVNQPQHF
TRBJ2-7,-,TRBV29-1,-,TGCAGCGCTCGAGGGGACGGTCCCGAGCAGTACTTC,CSARGDGPEQYF
TRBJ1-5,-,TRBV18,-,TGTGCCAGCTCACAACAGAGCAATCAGCCCCAGCATTTT,CASSQQSNQPQHF
TRBJ2-5,TRBD2,TRBV7-7,few,TGTGCTAGCAGCTCGACAGCGGGGGAAGAGACCCAGTACTTC,CASSSTAGEETQYF
TRBJ1-2,TRBD1,TRBV20-1,once,TGCAGTGCTAGACCGTCGACAGGGAACTATGGCTACACCTTC,CSARPSTGNYGYTF
TRBJ2-7,-,TRBV24-1,-,TGTGCCACCGCGGCCTCAGGGGATACCTACGAGCAGTACTTC,CATAASGDTYEQYF
TRBJ2-2,-,TRBV25-1,once,TGTGCCAGCAGTGAATATGGGCCAGGCGGCGGGGAGCTGTTTTTT,CASSEYGPGGGELFF
TRBJ2-6,-,TRBV5-1,few,TGCGCCAGCAGCCCCACATGGTCTAGTCCTAGGGACTCTGGGGCCAACGTCCTGACTTTC,CASSPTWSSPRDSGANVLTF
TRBJ1-2,TRBD1,TRBV18,-,TGTGCCAGCTCACCACGACAGGGGTCACATGGCTACACCTTC,CASSPRQGSHGYTF
TRBJ1-4,TRBD1,TRBV10-3,-,TGTGCCATCAGTGATTACAGGGGGTCGGATGAAAAACTGTTTTTT,CAISDYRGSDEKLFF
TRBJ2-2,-,TRBV28,-,TGTGCCAGCAGCCCCTTGCCCGCGAACACCGGGGAGCTGTTTTTT,CASSPLPANTGELFF
TRBJ2-7,TRBD1,TRBV6-2/TRBV6-3,few,TGTGCCAGCAGTCCGGGACAGTTACCTTACGAGCAGTACTTC,CASSPGQLPYEQYF
TRBJ2-1,TRBD2,TRBV6-2/TRBV6-3,-,TGTGCCAGCAGTCCTTCCGTAGCGGGAGCCCCCTACAATGAGCAGTTCTTC,CASSPSVAGAPYNEQFF
TRBJ2-6,-,TRBV5-4,-,TGTGCCAGCAGCTTGTTAATCGGCTCTGGGGCCAACGTCCTGACTTTC,CASSLLIGSGANVLTF
TRBJ2-2,-,TRBV7-3,few,TGTGCCAGCAGCTTAACGTTTGCGGGAGGGGAGCTGTTTTTT,CASSLTFAGGELFF
TRBJ2-5,TRBD2,TRBV4-1,-,TGCGCCAGCAGCGGGGGGGTTTCATCATGGAACCAAGAGACCCAGTACTTC,CASSGGVSSWNQETQYF
TRBJ2-1,TRBD2,TRBV20-1,once,TGCAGGGAAACAAAAGGGACTAGCGGGACTGAGCAGTTCTTC,CRETKGTSGTEQFF
TRBJ2-3,-,TRBV7-9,-,TGTGCCAGCAGCCGTACCAGACAGGAAGATACGCAGTATTTT,CASSRTRQEDTQYF
TRBJ2-3,-,TRBV19,-,TGTGCCAGTAGTCTCAAGGGCAGAGACACAGATACGCAGTATTTT,CASSLKGRDTDTQYF